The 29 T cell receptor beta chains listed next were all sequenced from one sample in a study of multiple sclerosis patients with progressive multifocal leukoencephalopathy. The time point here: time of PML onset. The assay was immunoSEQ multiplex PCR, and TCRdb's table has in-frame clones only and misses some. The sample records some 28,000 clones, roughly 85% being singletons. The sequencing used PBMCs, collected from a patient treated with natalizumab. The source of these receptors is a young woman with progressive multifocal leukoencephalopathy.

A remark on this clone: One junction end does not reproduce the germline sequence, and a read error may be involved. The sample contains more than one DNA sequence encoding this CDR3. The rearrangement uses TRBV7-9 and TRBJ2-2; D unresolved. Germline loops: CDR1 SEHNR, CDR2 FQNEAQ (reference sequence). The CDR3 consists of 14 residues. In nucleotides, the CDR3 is TGCGCCAGCAGCTTAGGGCAGCACACCGGGGAGCTGTTTTTT. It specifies CASSLGQHTGELFF.

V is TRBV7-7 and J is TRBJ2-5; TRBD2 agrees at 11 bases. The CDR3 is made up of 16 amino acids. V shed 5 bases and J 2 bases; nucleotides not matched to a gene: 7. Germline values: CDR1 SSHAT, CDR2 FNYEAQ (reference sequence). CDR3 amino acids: CASSLTTSGAQETQYF. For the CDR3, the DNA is TGTGCCAGCAGCCTTACGACTAGCGGGGCTCAAGAGACCCAGTACTTC.

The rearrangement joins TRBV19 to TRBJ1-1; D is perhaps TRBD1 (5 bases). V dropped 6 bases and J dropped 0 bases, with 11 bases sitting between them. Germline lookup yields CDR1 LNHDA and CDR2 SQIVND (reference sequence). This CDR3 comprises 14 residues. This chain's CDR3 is CASSTGRLNTEAFF. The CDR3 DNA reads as TGTGCCAGTAGCACGGGACGGTTGAACACTGAAGCTTTCTTT.

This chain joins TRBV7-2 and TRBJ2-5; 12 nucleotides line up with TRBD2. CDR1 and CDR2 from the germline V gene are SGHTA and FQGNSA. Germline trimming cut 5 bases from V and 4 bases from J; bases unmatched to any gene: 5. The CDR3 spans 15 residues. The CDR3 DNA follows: TGTGCCAGCAGCCCGGCTAGCGGGGGGGGAGAGACCCAGTACTTC. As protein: CASSPASGGGETQYF.

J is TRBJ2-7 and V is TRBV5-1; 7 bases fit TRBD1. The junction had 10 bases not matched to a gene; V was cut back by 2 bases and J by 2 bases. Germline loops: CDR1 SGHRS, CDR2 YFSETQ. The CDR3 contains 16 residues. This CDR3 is CASSFTTQGDPYEQYF. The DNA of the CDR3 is TGCGCCAGCAGCTTCACCACGCAGGGGGATCCCTACGAGCAGTACTTC.

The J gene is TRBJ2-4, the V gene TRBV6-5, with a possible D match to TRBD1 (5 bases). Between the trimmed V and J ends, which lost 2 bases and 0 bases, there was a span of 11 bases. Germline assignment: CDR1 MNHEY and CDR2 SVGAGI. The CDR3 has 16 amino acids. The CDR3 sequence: CASSYRGCLAKNIQYF. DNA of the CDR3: TGTGCCAGCAGTTACAGGGGATGCTTAGCCAAAAACATTCAGTACTTC.

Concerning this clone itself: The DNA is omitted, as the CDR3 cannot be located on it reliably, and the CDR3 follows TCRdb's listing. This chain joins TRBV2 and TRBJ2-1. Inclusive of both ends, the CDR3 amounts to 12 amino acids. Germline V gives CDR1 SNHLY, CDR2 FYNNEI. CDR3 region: CASILDGAEQFF.

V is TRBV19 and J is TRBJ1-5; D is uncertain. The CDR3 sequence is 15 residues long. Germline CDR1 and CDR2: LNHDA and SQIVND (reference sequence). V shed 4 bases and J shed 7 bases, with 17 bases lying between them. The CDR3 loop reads CASSRGLRGQQPQHF. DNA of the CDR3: TGTGCCAGTAGTAGGGGATTGCGGGGTCAACAGCCCCAGCATTTT. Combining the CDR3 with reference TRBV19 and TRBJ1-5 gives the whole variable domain DGGITQSPKYLFRKEGQNVTLSCEQNLNHDAMYWYRQDPGQGLRLIYYSQIVNDFQKGDIAEGYSVSREKKESFPLTVTSAQKNPTAFYLCASSRGLRGQQPQHFGDGTRLSIL.

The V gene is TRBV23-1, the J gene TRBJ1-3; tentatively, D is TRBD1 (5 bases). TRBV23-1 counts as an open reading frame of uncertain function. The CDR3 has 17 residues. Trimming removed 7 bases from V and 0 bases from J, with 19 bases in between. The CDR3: CASKVRGQGNSGNTIYF. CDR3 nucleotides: TGCGCCAGCAAGGTCCGGGGCCAGGGCAACTCTGGAAACACCATATATTTT.

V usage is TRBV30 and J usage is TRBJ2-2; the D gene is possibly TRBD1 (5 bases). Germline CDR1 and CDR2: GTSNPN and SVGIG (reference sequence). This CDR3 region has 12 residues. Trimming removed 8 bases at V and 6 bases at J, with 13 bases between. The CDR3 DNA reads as TGTGCCGCCCGAAGGGGCGCCGGGGAGCTGTTTTTT. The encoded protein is CAARRGAGELFF.

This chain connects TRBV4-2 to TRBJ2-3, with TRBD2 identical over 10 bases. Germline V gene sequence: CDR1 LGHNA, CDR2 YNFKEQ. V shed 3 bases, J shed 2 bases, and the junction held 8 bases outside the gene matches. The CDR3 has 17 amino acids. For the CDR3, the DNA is TGTGCCAGCAGCCAGGATCTAGCGGGGGCCCTCACAGATACGCAGTATTTT. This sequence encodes CASSQDLAGALTDTQYF.

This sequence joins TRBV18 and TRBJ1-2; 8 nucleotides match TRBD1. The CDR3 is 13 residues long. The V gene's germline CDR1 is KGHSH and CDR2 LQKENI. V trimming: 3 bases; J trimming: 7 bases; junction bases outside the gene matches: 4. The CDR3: CASSPTGALGYTF. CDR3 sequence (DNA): TGTGCCAGCTCACCGACAGGGGCGCTTGGCTACACCTTC.

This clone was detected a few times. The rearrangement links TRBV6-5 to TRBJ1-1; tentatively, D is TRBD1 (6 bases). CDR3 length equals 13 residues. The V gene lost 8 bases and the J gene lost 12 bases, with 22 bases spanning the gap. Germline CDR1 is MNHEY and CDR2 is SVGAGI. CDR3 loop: CASGESQGMETFF. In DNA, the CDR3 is TGTGCCAGCGGAGAATCACAGGGAATGGAAACTTTCTTT.

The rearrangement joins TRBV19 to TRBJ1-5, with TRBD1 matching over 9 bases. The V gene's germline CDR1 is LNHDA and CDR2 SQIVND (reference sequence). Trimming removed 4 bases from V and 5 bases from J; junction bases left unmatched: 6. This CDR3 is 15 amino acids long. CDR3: CASSRTGDWDQPQHF. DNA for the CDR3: TGTGCCAGTAGTAGGACAGGGGATTGGGATCAGCCCCAGCATTTT.

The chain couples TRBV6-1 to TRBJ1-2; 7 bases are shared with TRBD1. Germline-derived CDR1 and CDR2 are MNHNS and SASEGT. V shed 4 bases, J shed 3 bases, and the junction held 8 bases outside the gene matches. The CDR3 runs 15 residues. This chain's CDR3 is CASSGSIQGDYGYTF. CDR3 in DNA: TGTGCCAGCAGTGGCTCGATTCAGGGGGACTATGGCTACACCTTC.

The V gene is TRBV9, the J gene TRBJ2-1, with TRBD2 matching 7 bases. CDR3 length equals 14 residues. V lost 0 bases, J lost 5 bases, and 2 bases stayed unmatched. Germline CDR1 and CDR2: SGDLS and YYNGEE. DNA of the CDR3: TGTGCCAGCAGCGTAGTGGCGGGGGACAATGAGCAGTTCTTC. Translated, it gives CASSVVAGDNEQFF. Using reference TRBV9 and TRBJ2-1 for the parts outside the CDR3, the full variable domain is DSGVTQTPKHLITATGQRVTLRCSPRSGDLSVYWYQQSLDQGLQFLIQYYNGEERAKGNILERFSAQQFPDLHSELNLSSLELGDSALYFCASSVVAGDNEQFFGPGTRLTVL.

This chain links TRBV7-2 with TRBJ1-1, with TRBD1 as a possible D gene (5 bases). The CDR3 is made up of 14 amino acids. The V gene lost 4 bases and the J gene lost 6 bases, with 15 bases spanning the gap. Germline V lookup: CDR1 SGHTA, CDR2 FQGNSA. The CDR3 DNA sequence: TGTGCCAGCAGCTCCGGGACTGCCCAGCCTGAAGCTTTCTTT. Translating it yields CASSSGTAQPEAFF.

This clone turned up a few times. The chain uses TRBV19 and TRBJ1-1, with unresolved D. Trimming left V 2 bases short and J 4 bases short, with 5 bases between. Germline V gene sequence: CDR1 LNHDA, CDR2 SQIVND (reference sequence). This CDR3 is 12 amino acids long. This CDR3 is CASSIKGTEAFF. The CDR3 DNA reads TGTGCCAGTAGTATAAAGGGCACTGAAGCTTTCTTT.

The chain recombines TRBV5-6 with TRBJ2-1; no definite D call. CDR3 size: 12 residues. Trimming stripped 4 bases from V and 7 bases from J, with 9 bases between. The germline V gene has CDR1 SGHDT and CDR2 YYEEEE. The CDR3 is CASSPTVNEQFF. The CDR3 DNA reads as TGTGCCAGCAGCCCGACCGTTAATGAGCAGTTCTTC.

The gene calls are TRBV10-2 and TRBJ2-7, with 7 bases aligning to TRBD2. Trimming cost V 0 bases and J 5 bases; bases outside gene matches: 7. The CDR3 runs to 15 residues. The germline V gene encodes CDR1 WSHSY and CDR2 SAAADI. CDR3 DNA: TGCGCCAGCAGTGAGTCTGGGGGGAGGGCCCACGAGCAGTACTTC. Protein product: CASSESGGRAHEQYF.

Here the CDR3 reads CASASRREYQETQYF. CDR3 DNA sequence: TGTGCCAGCGCCTCCAGAAGGGAGTACCAAGAGACCCAGTACTTC. The J gene is TRBJ2-5, the V gene TRBV5-6, with a possible D match to TRBD2 (5 bases). This CDR3 has 15 residues. CDR1 is SGHDT, CDR2 YYEEEE, per germline. Trimming cost V 7 bases and J 0 bases, with 16 bases left between them. The full variable domain, with the rest looked up from reference TRBV5-6 and TRBJ2-5, is DAGVTQSPTHLIKTRGQQVTLRCSPKSGHDTVSWYQQALGQGPQFIFQYYEEEERQRGNFPDRFSGHQFPNYSSELNVNALLLGDSALYLCASASRREYQETQYFGPGTRLLVL.

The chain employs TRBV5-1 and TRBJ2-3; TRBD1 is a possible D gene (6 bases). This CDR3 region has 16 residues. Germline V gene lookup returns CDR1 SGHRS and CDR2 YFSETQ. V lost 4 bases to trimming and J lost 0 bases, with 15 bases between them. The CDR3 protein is CASSPGQKSSTDTQYF. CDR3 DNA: TGCGCCAGCAGCCCGGGACAAAAATCTAGCACAGATACGCAGTATTTT.

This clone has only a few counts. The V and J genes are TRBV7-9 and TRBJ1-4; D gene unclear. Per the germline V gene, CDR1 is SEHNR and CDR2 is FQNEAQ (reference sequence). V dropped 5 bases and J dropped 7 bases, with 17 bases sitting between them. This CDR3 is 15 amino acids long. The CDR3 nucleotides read TGTGCCAGCAGCGATAACGGGGTCGTGGGTGAAAAACTGTTTTTT. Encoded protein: CASSDNGVVGEKLFF.

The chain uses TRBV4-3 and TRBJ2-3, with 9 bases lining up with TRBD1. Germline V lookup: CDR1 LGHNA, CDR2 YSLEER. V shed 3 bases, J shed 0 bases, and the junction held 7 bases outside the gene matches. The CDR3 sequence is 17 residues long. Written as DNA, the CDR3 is TGCGCCAGCAGCCAGGGGACAGGGTACACTAGCACAGATACGCAGTATTTT. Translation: CASSQGTGYTSTDTQYF.

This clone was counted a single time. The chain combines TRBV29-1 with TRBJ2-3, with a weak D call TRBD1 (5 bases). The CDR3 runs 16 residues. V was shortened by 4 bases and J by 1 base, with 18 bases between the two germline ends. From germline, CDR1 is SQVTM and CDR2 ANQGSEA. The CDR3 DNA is TGCAGCGTTGTAGGGGCGAAGGGGTCGGGCACAGATACGCAGTATTTT. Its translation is CSVVGAKGSGTDTQYF.

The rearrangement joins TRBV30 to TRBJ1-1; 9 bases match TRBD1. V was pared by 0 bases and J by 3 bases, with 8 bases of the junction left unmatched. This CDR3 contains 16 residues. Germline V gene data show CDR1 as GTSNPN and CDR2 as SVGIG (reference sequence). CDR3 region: CAWSVGQGKVDTEAFF. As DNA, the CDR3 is TGTGCCTGGAGTGTAGGACAGGGGAAGGTGGACACTGAAGCTTTCTTT.

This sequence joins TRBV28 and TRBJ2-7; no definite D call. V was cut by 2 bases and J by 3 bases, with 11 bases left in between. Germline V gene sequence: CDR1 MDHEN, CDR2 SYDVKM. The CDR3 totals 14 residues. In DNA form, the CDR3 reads TGTGCCAGCAGTTTACAGACCAGGAGCTACGAGCAGTACTTC. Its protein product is CASSLQTRSYEQYF.

The CDR3 bases are TGTGCCAGCAGTGGCACCGTTACTAACTATGGCTACACCTTC. Its translation is CASSGTVTNYGYTF. The chain is built from TRBV2 and TRBJ1-2; the D is unclear. V dropped 4 bases and J dropped 0 bases, with 9 bases sitting between them. The CDR3 runs to 14 residues. Germline loops: CDR1 SNHLY, CDR2 FYNNEI. Using reference TRBV2 and TRBJ1-2 for the parts outside the CDR3, the full variable domain is EPEVTQTPSHQVTQMGQEVILRCVPISNHLYFYWYRQILGQKVEFLVSFYNNEISEKSEIFDDQFSVERPDGSNFTLKIRSTKLEDSAMYFCASSGTVTNYGYTFGSGTRLTVV.

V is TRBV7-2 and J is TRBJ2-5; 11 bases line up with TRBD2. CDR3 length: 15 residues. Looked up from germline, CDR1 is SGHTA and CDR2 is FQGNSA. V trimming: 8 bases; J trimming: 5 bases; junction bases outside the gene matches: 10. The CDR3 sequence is CASGTTSGGSETQYF. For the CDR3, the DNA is TGTGCCAGCGGAACAACTAGCGGGGGATCCGAGACCCAGTACTTC.